A selection of T cell receptor beta chains follows, all from one sample in a study of cytomegalovirus exposure and HLA in healthy donors. Assay used: immunoSEQ multiplex PCR; TCRdb lists only in-frame clones, some missing. There are approximately 220,000 clones in the sample; approximately 87% occur only once, and about 2.5% lies in the top ten. Sequenced: PBMCs. The receptors stem from a young man in good health and CMV-seronegative. Both conserved end residues are part of each CDR3. The D gene is left open where the match is weak. Size is omitted from some rows. Given values are once, few, many or a class for expanded clones.

v_gene,d_gene,abundance,j_gene,CDR3aa,CDR3nt
TRBV9,TRBD1,once,TRBJ1-5,CASSETGGSNQPQHF,TGTGCCAGCAGCGAGACAGGGGGAAGCAATCAGCCCCAGCATTTT
TRBV5-4,TRBD2,.,TRBJ2-7,CASSLAGGGYDEQYF,TGTGCCAGCAGCTTGGCCGGGGGAGGGTACGACGAGCAGTACTTC
TRBV28,TRBD1,.,TRBJ1-4,CASRRPDREGEKLFF,TGTGCCAGCAGACGCCCCGACAGGGAAGGGGAAAAACTGTTTTTT
TRBV6-6,.,few,TRBJ2-5,CASRLSGYQETQYF,TGTGCCAGCAGATTATCAGGGTACCAAGAGACCCAGTACTTC
TRBV4-1,TRBD1,.,TRBJ1-2,CASSQGGQLYYGYTF,TGCGCCAGCAGCCAAGGGGGACAGCTCTACTATGGCTACACCTTC
TRBV9,.,once,TRBJ2-1,CASSGWGDEQFF,TGTGCCAGCAGCGGGTGGGGGGATGAGCAGTTCTTC
TRBV27,.,once,TRBJ2-7,CASSFGGVPYEQYF,TGTGCCAGCAGTTTTGGAGGGGTTCCCTACGAGCAGTACTTC
TRBV6-6,.,.,TRBJ1-5,CASSTEYSNQPQHF,TGTGCCAGCAGTACAGAATATAGCAATCAGCCCCAGCATTTT
TRBV10-3,.,.,TRBJ1-1,CAISGETGMDEAFF,TGTGCCATCAGTGGGGAAACAGGGATGGATGAAGCTTTCTTT
TRBV4-1,.,.,TRBJ1-4,CASSQVGSGWNEKLFF,TGCGCCAGCAGCCAAGTCGGGAGCGGGTGGAATGAAAAACTGTTTTTT
TRBV10-3,.,.,TRBJ1-4,CATWQGREKLFF,TGTGCCACCTGGCAGGGGAGAGAAAAACTGTTTTTT
TRBV2,TRBD2,.,TRBJ2-2,CASSEASGINTGELFF,TGTGCCAGCAGTGAGGCTAGCGGGATTAACACCGGGGAGCTGTTTTTT
TRBV6-1,.,medium-sized,TRBJ1-2,CASSEEGGGPDGYTF,TGTGCCAGCAGTGAAGAGGGGGGGGGACCCGATGGCTACACCTTC
TRBV21-1,.,few,TRBJ1-5,CASNFRTGYQPQHF,TGTGCCAGCAACTTTAGGACAGGTTATCAGCCCCAGCATTTT
TRBV19,.,few,TRBJ2-7,CASSPGYLGEQYF,TGTGCCAGCTCACCGGGATACCTTGGCGAGCAGTACTTC
TRBV5-3,.,.,TRBJ1-1,CARSLQIRGGTEAFF,TGTGCCAGAAGCTTGCAGATCCGCGGGGGCACTGAAGCTTTCTTT
TRBV28,.,few,TRBJ2-7,CASSGRDEQYF,TGTGCCAGCAGTGGCCGGGACGAGCAGTACTTC
TRBV2,TRBD2,.,TRBJ2-1,CASSENSGSINEQFF,TGTGCCAGCAGTGAAAATAGCGGGAGTATTAATGAGCAGTTCTTC
TRBV7-2,TRBD2,.,TRBJ2-2,CASSQLAGGNTGELFF,TGTGCCAGCAGCCAGCTAGCGGGGGGGAACACCGGGGAGCTGTTTTTT
TRBV30,TRBD1,.,TRBJ2-3,CACLPGQGAADTQYF,TGTGCCTGTTTACCGGGACAGGGGGCGGCAGATACGCAGTATTTT
TRBV5-1,TRBD2,.,TRBJ2-4,CASSLNSYGGLAKNIQYF,TGCGCCAGCAGCTTGAATTCGTACGGGGGGTTAGCCAAAAACATTCAGTACTTC
TRBV11-2,TRBD1,.,TRBJ2-7,CASSTPGQLTYEQYF,TGTGCCAGCAGCACCCCGGGACAGCTCACCTACGAGCAGTACTTC
TRBV2,.,.,TRBJ2-1,CASSVRAFLDEQFF,TGTGCCAGCAGTGTGAGAGCTTTTTTGGATGAGCAGTTCTTC
TRBV5-1,.,.,TRBJ2-2,CASSHRFPGELFF,TGCGCCAGCAGCCACAGGTTTCCCGGGGAGCTGTTTTTT
TRBV7-2,TRBD1,.,TRBJ1-6,CASSRMGQAGSPLHF,TGTGCCAGCAGCCGAATGGGACAGGCGGGTTCACCCCTCCACTTT
TRBV28,TRBD1,.,TRBJ2-5,CASRTGRETQYF,TGTGCCAGCAGGACAGGGAGAGAGACCCAGTACTTC
TRBV27,.,few,TRBJ1-5,CASSFMGAQPQHF,TGTGCCAGCAGTTTTATGGGGGCTCAGCCCCAGCATTTT
TRBV7-6,.,.,TRBJ1-1,CASSPLAGRWDTEAFF,TGTGCCAGCAGCCCCCTCGCGGGGCGGTGGGACACTGAAGCTTTCTTT
TRBV28,TRBD1,.,TRBJ1-1,CASSSGQGGTEAFF,TGTGCCAGCAGTTCGGGACAGGGCGGAACTGAAGCTTTCTTT
TRBV19,TRBD1,.,TRBJ1-5,CASTNPGQTEYSNQPQHF,TGTGCCAGTACTAATCCGGGACAGACAGAATATAGCAATCAGCCCCAGCATTTT
TRBV7-9,TRBD1,.,TRBJ1-2,CASETGGYGYTF,TGTGCCAGCGAAACAGGGGGCTATGGCTACACCTTC
TRBV6-5,TRBD1,.,TRBJ2-7,CASSTQGANEQYF,TGTGCCAGCAGTACCCAGGGGGCCAACGAGCAGTACTTC
TRBV28,TRBD1,.,TRBJ2-3,CASSRQGGADTQYF,TGTGCCAGCAGCCGACAGGGGGGCGCAGATACGCAGTATTTT
TRBV27,TRBD2,once,TRBJ2-1,CASSSRGLAGNEQFF,TGTGCCAGCAGTAGTCGGGGACTAGCGGGAAATGAGCAGTTCTTC
TRBV27,TRBD1,.,TRBJ1-1,CASSLSGTGDSFF,TGTGCCAGCAGTTTGTCCGGGACAGGTGATTCTTTCTTT
TRBV27,.,.,TRBJ2-7,CASSLSYRQGNYEQYF,TGTGCCAGCAGTTTGTCCTATCGTCAGGGCAACTACGAGCAGTACTTC
TRBV5-1,TRBD1,.,TRBJ1-1,CASSLGQGANTEAFF,TGCGCCAGCAGCTTGGGCCAGGGGGCTAACACTGAAGCTTTCTTT
TRBV7-2,.,.,TRBJ2-1,CASTRGGLAGYNEQFF,TGTGCCAGCACCCGTGGTGGACTCGCGGGTTACAATGAGCAGTTCTTC
TRBV19,.,.,TRBJ2-7,CASSISGTLTYEQYF,TGTGCCAGTAGTATTTCTGGGACACTCACCTACGAGCAGTACTTC